The entry that follows covers one T cell receptor beta chain sequence. These data originate in a study of cytomegalovirus exposure and HLA in healthy donors. PCR primers comprised 60 Vbeta and 13 Jbeta primers. Sequencing used immunoSEQ multiplex PCR; TCRdb keeps in-frame clones, though not all of them. This sample has about 94,000 clones, with about 76% found just once. The V end was cut by 2 bases, the J end by 4 bases, with 15 bases between. The CDR3 loop spans 15 amino acids. Germline lookup yields CDR1 MNHEY and CDR2 SMNVEV (reference sequence). This chain links TRBV27 with TRBJ2-7; a weak D match, TRBD2 (6 bases). The clonotype comes from a man aged 40-49 years in good health and CMV-seropositive. The sequencing input was PBMCs. CDR3: CASSLRSLGGYEQYF. Here the CDR3 DNA reads TGTGCCAGCAGTTTACGGAGTTTGGGGGGTTACGAGCAGTACTTC.